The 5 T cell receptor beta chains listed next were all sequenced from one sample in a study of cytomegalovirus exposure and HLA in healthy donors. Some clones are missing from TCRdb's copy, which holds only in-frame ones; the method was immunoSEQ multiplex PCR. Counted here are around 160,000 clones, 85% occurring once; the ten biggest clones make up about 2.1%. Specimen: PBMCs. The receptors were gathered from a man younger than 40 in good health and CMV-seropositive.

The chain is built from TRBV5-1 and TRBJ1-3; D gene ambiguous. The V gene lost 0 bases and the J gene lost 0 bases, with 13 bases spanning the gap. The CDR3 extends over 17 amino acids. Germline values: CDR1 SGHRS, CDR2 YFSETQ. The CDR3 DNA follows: TGCGCCAGCAGCTTGGCCCCAGATGTTACCTCTGGAAACACCATATATTTT. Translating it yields CASSLAPDVTSGNTIYF.

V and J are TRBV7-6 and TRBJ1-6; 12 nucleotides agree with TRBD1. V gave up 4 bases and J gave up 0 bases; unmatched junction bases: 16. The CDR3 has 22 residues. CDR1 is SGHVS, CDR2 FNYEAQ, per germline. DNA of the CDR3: TGTGCCAGCAGCTCAGGGTTACTCGGGACAGGGGGCTGGAGCTCCTATAATTCACCCCTCCACTTT. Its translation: CASSSGLLGTGGWSSYNSPLHF.

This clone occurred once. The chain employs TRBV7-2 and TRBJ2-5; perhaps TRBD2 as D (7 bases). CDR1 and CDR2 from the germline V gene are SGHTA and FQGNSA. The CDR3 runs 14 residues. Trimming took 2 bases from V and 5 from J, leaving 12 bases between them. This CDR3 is CASSLRGAGETQYF. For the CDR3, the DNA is TGTGCCAGCAGCTTACGGGGGGCAGGGGAGACCCAGTACTTC.

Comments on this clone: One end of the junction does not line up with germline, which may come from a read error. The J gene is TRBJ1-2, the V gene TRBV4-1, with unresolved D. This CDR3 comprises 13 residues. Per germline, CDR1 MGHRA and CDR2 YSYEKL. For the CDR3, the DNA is TGCGCCAGCAGCCCTAGCGGACGGGCTCGGCCCCTCTTC. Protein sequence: CASSPSGRARPLF.

The CDR3 spells CASSQDRNSNYGYTF. The CDR3 nucleotides are TGCGCCAGCAGCCAAGATAGAAACTCTAACTATGGCTACACCTTC. The genes are TRBV4-3 and TRBJ1-2; no clear D. The germline V and J ends were trimmed by 0 bases and 0 bases, with 8 bases remaining between them. Germline CDR1 LGHNA, CDR2 YSLEER. CDR3 length: 15 amino acids.